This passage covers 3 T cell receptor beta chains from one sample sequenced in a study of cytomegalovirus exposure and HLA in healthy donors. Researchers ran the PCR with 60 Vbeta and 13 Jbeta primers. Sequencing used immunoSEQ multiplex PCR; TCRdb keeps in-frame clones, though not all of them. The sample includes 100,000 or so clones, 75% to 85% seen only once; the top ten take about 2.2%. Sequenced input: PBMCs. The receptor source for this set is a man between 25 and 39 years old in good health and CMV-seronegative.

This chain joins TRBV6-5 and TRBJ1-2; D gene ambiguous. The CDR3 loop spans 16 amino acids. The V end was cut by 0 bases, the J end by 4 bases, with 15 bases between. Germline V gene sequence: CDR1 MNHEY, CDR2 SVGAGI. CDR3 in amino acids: CASSYSSPGEGYGYTF. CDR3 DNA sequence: TGTGCCAGCAGTTACTCGAGTCCGGGAGAGGGCTATGGCTACACCTTC.

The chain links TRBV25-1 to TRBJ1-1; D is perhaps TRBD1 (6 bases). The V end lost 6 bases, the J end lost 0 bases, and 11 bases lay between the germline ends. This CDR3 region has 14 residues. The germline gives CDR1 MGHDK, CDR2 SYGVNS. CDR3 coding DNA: TGTGCCAGCAGGGAGGGGGGGATGAACACTGAAGCTTTCTTT. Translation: CASREGGMNTEAFF.

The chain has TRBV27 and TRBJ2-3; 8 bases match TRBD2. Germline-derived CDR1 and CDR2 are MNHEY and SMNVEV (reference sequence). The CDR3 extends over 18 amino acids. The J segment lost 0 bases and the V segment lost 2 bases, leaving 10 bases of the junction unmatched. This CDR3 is CASSLAAGVISSTDTQYF. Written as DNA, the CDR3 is TGTGCCAGCAGTTTAGCAGCGGGAGTTATCTCTAGCACAGATACGCAGTATTTT.